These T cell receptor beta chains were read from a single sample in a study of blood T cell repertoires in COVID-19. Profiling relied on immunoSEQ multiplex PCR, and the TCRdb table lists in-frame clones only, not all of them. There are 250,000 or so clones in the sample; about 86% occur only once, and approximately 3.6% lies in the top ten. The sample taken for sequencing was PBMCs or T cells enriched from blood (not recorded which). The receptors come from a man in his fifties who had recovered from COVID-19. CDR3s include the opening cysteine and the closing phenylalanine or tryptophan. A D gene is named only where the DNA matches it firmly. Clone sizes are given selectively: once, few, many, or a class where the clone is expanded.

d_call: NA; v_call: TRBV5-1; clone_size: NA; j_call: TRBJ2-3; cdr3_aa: CASSLGVAASTDTQYF; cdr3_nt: TGCGCCAGCAGCTTGGGCGTCGCGGCTAGCACAGATACGCAGTATTTT
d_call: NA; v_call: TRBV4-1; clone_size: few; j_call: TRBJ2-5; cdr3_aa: CASSQVEGKTQYF; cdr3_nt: TGCGCCAGCAGCCAGGTCGAGGGCAAGACCCAGTACTTC
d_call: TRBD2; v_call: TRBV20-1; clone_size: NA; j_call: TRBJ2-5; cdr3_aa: CSASRTSGGRQETQYF; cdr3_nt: TGCAGTGCTAGTCGGACTAGCGGGGGACGCCAAGAGACCCAGTACTTC
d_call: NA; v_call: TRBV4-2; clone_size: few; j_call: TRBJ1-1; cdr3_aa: CASSQDRGGATEAFF; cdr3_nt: TGTGCCAGCAGCCAAGATCGCGGGGGCGCGACTGAAGCTTTCTTT
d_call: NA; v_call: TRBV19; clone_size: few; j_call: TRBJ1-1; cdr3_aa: CASSATGFNTEAFF; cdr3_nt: TGTGCCAGTAGTGCTACAGGGTTCAACACTGAAGCTTTCTTT
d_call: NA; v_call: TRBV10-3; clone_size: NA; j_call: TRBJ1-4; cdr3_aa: CAISDPGGRNEKLFF; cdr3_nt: TGTGCCATCAGCGACCCGGGGGGACGCAATGAAAAACTGTTTTTT
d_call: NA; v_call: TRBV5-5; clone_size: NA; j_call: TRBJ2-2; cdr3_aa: CASSLGTAHTGELFF; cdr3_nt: TGTGCCAGCAGCTTGGGGACAGCCCACACCGGGGAGCTGTTTTTT
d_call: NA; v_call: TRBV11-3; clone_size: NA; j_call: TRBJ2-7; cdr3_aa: CASSHRYSPEQYF; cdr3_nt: TGTGCCAGCAGCCACAGATACTCCCCCGAGCAGTACTTC
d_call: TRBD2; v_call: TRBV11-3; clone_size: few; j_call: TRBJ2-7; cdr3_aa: CASSLAGTSGYEQYF; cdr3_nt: TGTGCCAGCAGCTTAGCCGGGACTAGCGGCTACGAGCAGTACTTC
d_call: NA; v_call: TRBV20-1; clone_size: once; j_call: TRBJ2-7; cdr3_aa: CSASGFYEQYF; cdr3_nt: TGCAGTGCTAGCGGGTTCTACGAGCAGTACTTC
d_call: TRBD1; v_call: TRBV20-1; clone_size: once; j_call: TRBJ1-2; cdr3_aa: CSAGEGAYTF; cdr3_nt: TGCAGTGCGGGCGAGGGGGCCTACACCTTC
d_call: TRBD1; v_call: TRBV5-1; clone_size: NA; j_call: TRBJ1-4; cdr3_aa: CASSLGLGQGNEKLFF; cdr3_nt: TGCGCCAGCAGCTTGGGACTTGGACAGGGGAATGAAAAACTGTTTTTT
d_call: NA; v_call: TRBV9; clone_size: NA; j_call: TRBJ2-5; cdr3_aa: CASSAGGGLAGETQYF; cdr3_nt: TGTGCCAGCAGCGCTGGGGGGGGCCTGGCAGGTGAGACCCAGTACTTC
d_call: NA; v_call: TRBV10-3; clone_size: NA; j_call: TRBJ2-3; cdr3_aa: CAISEGTSQDTQYF; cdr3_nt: TGTGCCATCAGTGAGGGAACTAGTCAGGATACGCAGTATTTT
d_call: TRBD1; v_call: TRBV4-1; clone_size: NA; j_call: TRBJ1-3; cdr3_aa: CASSQDPGATGGTGNTIYF; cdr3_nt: TGCGCCAGCAGCCAAGATCCTGGGGCCACAGGGGGGACTGGAAACACCATATATTTT
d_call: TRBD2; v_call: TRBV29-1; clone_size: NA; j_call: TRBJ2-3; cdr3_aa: CSVVVGGSFDTQYF; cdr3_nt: TGCAGCGTTGTTGTGGGCGGGAGTTTCGATACGCAGTATTTT
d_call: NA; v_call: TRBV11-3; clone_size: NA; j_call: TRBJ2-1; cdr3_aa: CASSLNYPGNEQFF; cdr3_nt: TGTGCCAGCAGCTTAAACTACCCAGGGAATGAGCAGTTCTTC
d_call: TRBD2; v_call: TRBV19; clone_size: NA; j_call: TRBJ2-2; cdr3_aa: CASSIASGLAGSGGELFF; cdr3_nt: TGTGCCAGTAGTATAGCAAGCGGACTAGCGGGGAGTGGCGGGGAGCTGTTTTTT
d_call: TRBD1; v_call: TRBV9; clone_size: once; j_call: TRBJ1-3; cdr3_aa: CASSADQTGPTVGNTIYF; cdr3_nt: TGTGCCAGCAGCGCCGACCAGACAGGGCCCACGGTTGGAAACACCATATATTTT
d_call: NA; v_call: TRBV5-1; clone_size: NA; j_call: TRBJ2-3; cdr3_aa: CASTPGQHRTDTQYF; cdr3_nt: TGCGCCAGCACCCCAGGGCAGCACCGCACAGATACGCAGTATTTT
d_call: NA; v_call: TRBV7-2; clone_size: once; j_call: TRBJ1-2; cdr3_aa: CASRDSGDGYTF; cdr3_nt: TGTGCCAGTAGGGACTCCGGGGATGGCTACACCTTC
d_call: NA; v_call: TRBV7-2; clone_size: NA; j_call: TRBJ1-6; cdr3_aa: CASSPGTPYNSPLHF; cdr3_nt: TGTGCCAGCAGCCCCGGGACACCGTATAATTCACCCCTCCACTTT
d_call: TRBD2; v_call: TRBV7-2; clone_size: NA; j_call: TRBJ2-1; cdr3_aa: CASSHRAAGGGEQFF; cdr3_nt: TGTGCCAGCAGCCACCGGGCAGCGGGAGGGGGTGAGCAGTTCTTC
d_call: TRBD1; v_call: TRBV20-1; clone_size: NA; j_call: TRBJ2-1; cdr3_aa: CSASRDRRNYNEQFF; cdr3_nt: TGCAGTGCTAGTCGGGACAGGAGAAATTACAATGAGCAGTTCTTC
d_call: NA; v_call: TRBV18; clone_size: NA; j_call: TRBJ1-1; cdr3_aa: CASSPPAGGAARRGAFF; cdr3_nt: TGTGCCAGCTCACCACCCGCGGGGGGCGCCGCCCGACGTGGAGCTTTCTTT
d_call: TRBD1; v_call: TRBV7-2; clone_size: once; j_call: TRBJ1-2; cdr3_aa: CASSHRTGDYGYTF; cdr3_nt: TGTGCCAGCAGCCACAGGACAGGGGACTATGGCTACACCTTC
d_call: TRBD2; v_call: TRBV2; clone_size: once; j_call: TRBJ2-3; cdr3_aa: CASSGTLAGGDTQYF; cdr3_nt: TGTGCCAGCAGTGGGACCCTAGCGGGGGGGGATACGCAGTATTTT
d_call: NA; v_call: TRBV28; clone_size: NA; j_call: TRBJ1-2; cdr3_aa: CASSSGAANYGYTF; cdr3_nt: TGTGCCAGCAGTTCAGGGGCGGCTAACTATGGCTACACCTTC
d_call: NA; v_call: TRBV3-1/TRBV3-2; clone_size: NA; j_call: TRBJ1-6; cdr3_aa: CASSQRDRDSPLHF; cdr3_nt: TGTGCCAGCAGCCAGAGAGATCGGGATTCACCCCTCCACTTT
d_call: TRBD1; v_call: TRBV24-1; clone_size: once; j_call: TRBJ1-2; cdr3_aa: CATSGITGGFGGYTF; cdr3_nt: TGTGCCACCAGTGGGATTACAGGGGGGTTTGGCGGCTACACCTTC
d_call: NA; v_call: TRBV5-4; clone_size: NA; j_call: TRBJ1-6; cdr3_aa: CASGRVSLSYNSPLHF; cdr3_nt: TGTGCCAGCGGCAGGGTCTCACTCTCCTATAATTCACCCCTCCACTTT
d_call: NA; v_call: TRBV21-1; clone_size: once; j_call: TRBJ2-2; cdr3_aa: CASSNPTWTGPIWDTGELFF; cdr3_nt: TGTGCCAGCAGCAATCCCACCTGGACAGGTCCAATCTGGGACACCGGGGAGCTGTTTTTT
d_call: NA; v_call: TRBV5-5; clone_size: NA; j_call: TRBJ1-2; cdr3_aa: CASSLGPEVRYGYTF; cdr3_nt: TGTGCCAGCAGCTTGGGGCCCGAGGTGAGGTATGGCTACACCTTC
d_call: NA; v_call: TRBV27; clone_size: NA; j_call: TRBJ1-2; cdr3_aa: CASSPRMAGYGYTF; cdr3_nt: TGTGCCAGCAGTCCCCGGATGGCGGGCTATGGCTACACCTTC
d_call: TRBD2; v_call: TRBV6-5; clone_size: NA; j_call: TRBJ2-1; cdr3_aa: CASSYETGRGEQFF; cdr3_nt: TGTGCCAGCAGTTACGAAACCGGGAGGGGTGAGCAGTTCTTC
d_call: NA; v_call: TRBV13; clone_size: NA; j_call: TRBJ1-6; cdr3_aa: CASSNEMESSYNSPLHF; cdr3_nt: TGTGCCAGCAGCAACGAAATGGAGAGCTCCTATAATTCACCCCTCCACTTT
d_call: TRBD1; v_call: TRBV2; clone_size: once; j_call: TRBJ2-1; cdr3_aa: CASSEVTGGVQFF; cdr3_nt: TGTGCCAGCAGTGAAGTCACAGGGGGTGTGCAGTTCTTC
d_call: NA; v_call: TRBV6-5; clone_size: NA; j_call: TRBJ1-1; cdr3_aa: CASSYSSRAGEAFF; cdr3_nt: TGTGCCAGCAGTTACTCTAGCCGGGCGGGTGAAGCTTTCTTT
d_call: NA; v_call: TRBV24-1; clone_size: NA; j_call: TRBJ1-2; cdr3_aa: CATSDQDWGYTF; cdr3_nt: TGTGCCACCAGTGATCAGGACTGGGGCTACACCTTC
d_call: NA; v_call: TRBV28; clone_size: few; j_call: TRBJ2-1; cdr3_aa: CASSFMGGGSNEQFF; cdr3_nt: TGTGCCAGCAGTTTTATGGGAGGGGGATCGAATGAGCAGTTCTTC
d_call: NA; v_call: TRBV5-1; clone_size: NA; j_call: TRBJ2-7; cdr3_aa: CASRRDTYEQYF; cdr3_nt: TGCGCCAGCAGGCGCGACACCTACGAGCAGTACTTC
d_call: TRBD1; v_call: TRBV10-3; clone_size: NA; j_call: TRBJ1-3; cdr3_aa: CAISSTGGGGNTIYF; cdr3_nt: TGTGCCATCAGTTCTACAGGGGGCGGCGGAAACACCATATATTTT
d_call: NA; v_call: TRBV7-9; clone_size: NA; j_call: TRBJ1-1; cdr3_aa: CASRQTQGDNTEAFF; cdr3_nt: TGTGCCAGCAGACAGACACAGGGAGACAACACTGAAGCTTTCTTT
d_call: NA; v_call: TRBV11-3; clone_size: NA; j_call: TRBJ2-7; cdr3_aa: CASSSLLGYEQYF; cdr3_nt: TGTGCCAGCAGCTCTCTACTTGGCTACGAGCAGTACTTC
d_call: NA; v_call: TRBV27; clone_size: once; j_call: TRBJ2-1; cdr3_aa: CASSLGGYEQFF; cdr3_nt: TGTGCCAGCAGTTTAGGGGGGTATGAGCAGTTCTTC
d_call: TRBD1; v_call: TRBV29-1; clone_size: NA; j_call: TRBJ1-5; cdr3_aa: CSVETGINQPQHF; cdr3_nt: TGCAGCGTCGAGACAGGGATAAATCAGCCCCAGCATTTT
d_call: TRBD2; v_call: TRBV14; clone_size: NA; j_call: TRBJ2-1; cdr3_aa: CASSQDWRGTSYNEQFF; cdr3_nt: TGTGCCAGCAGCCAAGATTGGCGGGGGACCTCCTACAATGAGCAGTTCTTC
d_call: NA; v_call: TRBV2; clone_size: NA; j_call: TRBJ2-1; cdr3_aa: CASPPGVNVNEQFF; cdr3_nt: TGTGCCAGCCCTCCCGGGGTCAACGTTAATGAGCAGTTCTTC
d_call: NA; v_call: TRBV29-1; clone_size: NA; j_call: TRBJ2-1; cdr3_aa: CSVDGVEQFF; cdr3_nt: TGCAGCGTTGACGGGGTTGAGCAGTTCTTC
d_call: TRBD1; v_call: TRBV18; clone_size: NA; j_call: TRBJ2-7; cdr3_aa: CASSQQGNRASYEQYF; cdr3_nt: TGTGCCAGCTCACAACAGGGGAATCGGGCCTCCTACGAGCAGTACTTC
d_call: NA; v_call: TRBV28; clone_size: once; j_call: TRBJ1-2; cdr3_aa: CASSRTLTNYGYTF; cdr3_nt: TGTGCCAGCAGTCGGACACTAACTAACTATGGCTACACCTTC